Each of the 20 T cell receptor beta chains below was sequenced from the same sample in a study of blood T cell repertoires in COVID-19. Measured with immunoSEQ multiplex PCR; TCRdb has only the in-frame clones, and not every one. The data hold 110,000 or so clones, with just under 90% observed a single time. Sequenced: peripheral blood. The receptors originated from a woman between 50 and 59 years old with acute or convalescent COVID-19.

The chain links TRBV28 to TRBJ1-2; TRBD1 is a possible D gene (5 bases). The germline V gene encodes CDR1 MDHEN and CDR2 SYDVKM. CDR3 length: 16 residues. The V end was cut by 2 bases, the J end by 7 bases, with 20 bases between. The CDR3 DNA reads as TGTGCCAGCAGTTTAATCTCTCTACAGATTACAGGTGGCTACACCTTC. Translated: CASSLISLQITGGYTF.

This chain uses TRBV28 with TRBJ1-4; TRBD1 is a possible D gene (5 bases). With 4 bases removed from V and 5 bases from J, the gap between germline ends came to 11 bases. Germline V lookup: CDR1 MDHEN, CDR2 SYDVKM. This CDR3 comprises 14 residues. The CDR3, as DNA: TGTGCCAGCAGTTCAGGGATCGAGAATGAAAAACTGTTTTTT. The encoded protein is CASSSGIENEKLFF.

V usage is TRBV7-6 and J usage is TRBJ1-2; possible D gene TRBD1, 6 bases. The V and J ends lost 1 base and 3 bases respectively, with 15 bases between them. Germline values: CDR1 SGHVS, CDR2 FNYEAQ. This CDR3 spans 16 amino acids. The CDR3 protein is CASSLGGQGPDYGYTF. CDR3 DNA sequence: TGTGCCAGCAGCTTAGGGGGACAAGGCCCAGACTATGGCTACACCTTC. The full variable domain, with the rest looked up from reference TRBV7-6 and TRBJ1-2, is GAGVSQSPRYKVTKRGQDVALRCDPISGHVSLYWYRQALGQGPEFLTYFNYEAQQDKSGLPNDRFSAERPEGSISTLTIQRTEQRDSAMYRCASSLGGQGPDYGYTFGSGTRLTVV.

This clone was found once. The CDR3 is CASSKPGTALYGYTF. CDR3 coding DNA: TGTGCCAGCAGTAAACCTGGGACAGCTCTCTATGGCTACACCTTC. J is TRBJ1-2 and V is TRBV6-5; 7 bases fit TRBD1. In germline, CDR1 is MNHEY, CDR2 SVGAGI. This CDR3 region has 15 residues. V shed 5 bases and J 4 bases; nucleotides not matched to a gene: 10.

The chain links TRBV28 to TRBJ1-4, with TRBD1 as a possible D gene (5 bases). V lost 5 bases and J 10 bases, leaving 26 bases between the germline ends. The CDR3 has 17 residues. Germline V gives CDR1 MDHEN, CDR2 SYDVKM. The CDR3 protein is CASSPVTRVEEIGKLFF. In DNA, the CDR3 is TGTGCCAGCAGTCCGGTCACCAGGGTAGAGGAAATTGGAAAACTGTTTTTT.

In DNA, the CDR3 is TGTGCCAGCAGCTTAACGCGGTTTAGCTTACATGAGCAGTTCTTC. Protein: CASSLTRFSLHEQFF. The chain links TRBV7-2 to TRBJ2-1; D call uncertain. V was shortened by 2 bases and J by 8 bases, with 16 bases between the two germline ends. The CDR3 is 15 residues long. CDR1 and CDR2 from the germline V gene are SGHTA and FQGNSA.

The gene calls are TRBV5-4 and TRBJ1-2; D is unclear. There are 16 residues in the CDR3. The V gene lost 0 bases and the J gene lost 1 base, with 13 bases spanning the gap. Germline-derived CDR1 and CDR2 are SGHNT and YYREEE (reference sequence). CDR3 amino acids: CASSLGVALSNYGYTF. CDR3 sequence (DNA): TGTGCCAGCAGCTTGGGTGTAGCCCTCAGTAACTATGGCTACACCTTC.

The chain's CDR3 is CATSIIGGGEKEQFF. CDR3 sequence (DNA): TGTGCCACCAGCATAATAGGGGGGGGAGAAAAAGAGCAGTTCTTC. The J gene is TRBJ2-1, the V gene TRBV15, with a tentative D call TRBD2 (7 bases). V was clipped by 4 bases and J by 10 bases, with 20 bases between them. This CDR3 is built from 15 residues. Germline V CDR1 and CDR2: LNHNV, YYDKDF (reference sequence).

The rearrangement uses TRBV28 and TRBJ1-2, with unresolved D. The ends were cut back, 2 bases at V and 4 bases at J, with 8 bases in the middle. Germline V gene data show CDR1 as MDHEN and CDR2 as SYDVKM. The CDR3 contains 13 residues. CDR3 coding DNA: TGTGCCAGCAGTTTAGGAGGTAGCTATGGCTACACCTTC. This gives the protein CASSLGGSYGYTF.

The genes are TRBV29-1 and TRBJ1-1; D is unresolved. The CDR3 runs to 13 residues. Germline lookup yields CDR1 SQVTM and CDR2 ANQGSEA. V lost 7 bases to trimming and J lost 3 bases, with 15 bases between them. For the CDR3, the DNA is TGCAGCGCCGACCGGAGGGCAGACACTGAAGCTTTCTTT. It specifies CSADRRADTEAFF.

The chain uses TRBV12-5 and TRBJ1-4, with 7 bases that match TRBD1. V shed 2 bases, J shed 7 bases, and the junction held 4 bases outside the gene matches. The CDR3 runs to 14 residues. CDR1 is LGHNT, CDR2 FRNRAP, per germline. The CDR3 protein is CASGLWPGGEKLFF. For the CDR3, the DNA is TGTGCTAGTGGTTTGTGGCCAGGGGGTGAAAAACTGTTTTTT. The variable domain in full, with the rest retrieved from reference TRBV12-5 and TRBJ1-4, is DARVTQTPRHKVTEMGQEVTMRCQPILGHNTVFWYRQTMMQGLELLAYFRNRAPLDDSGMPKDRFSAEMPDATLATLKIQPSEPRDSAVYFCASGLWPGGEKLFFGSGTQLSVL.

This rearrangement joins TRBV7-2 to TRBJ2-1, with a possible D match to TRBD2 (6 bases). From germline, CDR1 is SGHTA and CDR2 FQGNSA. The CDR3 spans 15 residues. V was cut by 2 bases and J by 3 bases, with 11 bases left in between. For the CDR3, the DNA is TGTGCCAGCAGCTTAAGTTCTAGCGTCTACAATGAGCAGTTCTTC. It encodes CASSLSSSVYNEQFF.

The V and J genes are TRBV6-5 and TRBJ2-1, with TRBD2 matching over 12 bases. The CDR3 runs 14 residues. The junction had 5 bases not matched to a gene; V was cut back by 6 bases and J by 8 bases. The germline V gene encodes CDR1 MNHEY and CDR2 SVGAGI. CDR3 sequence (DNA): TGTGCCAGCAGAGCTAGCGGGAGGGTCTATGAGCAGTTCTTC. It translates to CASRASGRVYEQFF.

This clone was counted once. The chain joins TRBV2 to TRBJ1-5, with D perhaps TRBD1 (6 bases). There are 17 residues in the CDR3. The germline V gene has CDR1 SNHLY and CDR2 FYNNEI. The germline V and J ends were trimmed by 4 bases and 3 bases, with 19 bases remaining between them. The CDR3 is CASSVGGEYHLNQPQHF. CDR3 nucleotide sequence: TGTGCCAGCAGTGTAGGGGGGGAATACCACCTCAATCAGCCCCAGCATTTT. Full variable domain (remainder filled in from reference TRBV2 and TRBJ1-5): EPEVTQTPSHQVTQMGQEVILRCVPISNHLYFYWYRQILGQKVEFLVSFYNNEISEKSEIFDDQFSVERPDGSNFTLKIRSTKLEDSAMYFCASSVGGEYHLNQPQHFGDGTRLSIL.

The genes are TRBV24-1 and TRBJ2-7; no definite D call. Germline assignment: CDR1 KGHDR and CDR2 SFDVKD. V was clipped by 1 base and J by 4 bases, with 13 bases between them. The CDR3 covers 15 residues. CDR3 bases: TGTGCCACCAGTGATTTTACGGGTGGTGGGTACGAGCAGTACTTC. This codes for CATSDFTGGGYEQYF.

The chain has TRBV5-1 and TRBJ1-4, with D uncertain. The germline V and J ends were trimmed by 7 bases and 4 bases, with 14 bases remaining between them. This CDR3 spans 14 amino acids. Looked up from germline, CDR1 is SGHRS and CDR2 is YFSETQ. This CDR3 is CASEAGSGNEKLFF. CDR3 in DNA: TGCGCCAGCGAGGCCGGGAGCGGTAATGAAAAACTGTTTTTT.

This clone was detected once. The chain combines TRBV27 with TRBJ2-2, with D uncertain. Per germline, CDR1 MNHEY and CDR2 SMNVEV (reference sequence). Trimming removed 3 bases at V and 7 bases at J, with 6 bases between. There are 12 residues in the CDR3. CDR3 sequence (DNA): TGTGCCAGCAGTTTTCCGGGCGGGGAGCTGTTTTTT. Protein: CASSFPGGELFF.

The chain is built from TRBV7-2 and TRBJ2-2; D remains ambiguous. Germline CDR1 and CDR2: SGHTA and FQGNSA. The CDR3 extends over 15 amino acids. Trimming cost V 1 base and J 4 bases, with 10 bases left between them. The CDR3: CASSLGVPGTGELFF. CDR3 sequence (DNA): TGTGCCAGCAGCTTAGGGGTCCCGGGCACCGGGGAGCTGTTTTTT.

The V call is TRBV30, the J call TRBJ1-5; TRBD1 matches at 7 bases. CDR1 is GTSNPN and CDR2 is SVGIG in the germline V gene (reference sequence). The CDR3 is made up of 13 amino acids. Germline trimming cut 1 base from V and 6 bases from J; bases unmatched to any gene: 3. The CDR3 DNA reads TGTGCCTGGAGTGCCCAGGGGGGTCAGCCCCAGCATTTT. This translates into CAWSAQGGQPQHF.

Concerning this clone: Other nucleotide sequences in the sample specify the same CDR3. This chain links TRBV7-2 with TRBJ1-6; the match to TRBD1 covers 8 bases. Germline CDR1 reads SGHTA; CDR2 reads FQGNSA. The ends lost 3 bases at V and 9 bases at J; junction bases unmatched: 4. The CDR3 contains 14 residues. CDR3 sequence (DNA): TGTGCCAGCAGCTTCGGACAGGGAGGTTCACCCCTCCACTTT. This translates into CASSFGQGGSPLHF.